The 4 T cell receptor beta chains below come from one sample, sequenced in a study of blood T cell repertoires in COVID-19. The repertoire was sequenced with immunoSEQ multiplex PCR; TCRdb's copy has only in-frame clones and lacks some. The sample holds 250,000 to 350,000 clones, 80% to 90% seen once. Source material: peripheral blood. The receptors come from a man younger than 45 with acute or convalescent COVID-19.

This clone was seen more than once but under ten times. This rearrangement joins TRBV9 to TRBJ1-3; the match to TRBD1 covers 9 bases. CDR1 is SGDLS, CDR2 YYNGEE, per germline. CDR3 length: 15 residues. The J segment lost 0 bases and the V segment lost 5 bases, leaving 3 bases of the junction unmatched. CDR3 loop: CASSRDRASGNTIYF. The CDR3, as DNA: TGTGCCAGCAGTCGGGACAGGGCCTCTGGAAACACCATATATTTT.

This rearrangement joins TRBV3-1 (or the pseudogene TRBV3-2) to TRBJ1-2; 9 bases agree with TRBD1. The CDR3 loop spans 13 amino acids. Per germline, CDR1 LGHDT and CDR2 YNNKEL (reference sequence). V shed 7 bases, J shed 6 bases, and the junction held 6 bases outside the gene matches. As DNA, the CDR3 is TGTGCCAGCAACGTACAGGGGGCTAATGGCTACACCTTC. Amino acid sequence: CASNVQGANGYTF.

This chain connects TRBV28 to TRBJ2-7; 9 bases line up with TRBD1. V shed 6 bases, J shed 6 bases, and the junction held 6 bases outside the gene matches. CDR1 and CDR2 (germline): MDHEN, SYDVKM. This CDR3 region has 13 residues. The CDR3 spells CASRSGTGSEQYF. DNA for the CDR3: TGTGCCAGCAGATCCGGGACAGGGTCCGAGCAGTACTTC.

The chain links TRBV11-2 to TRBJ2-5; 13 bases fit TRBD2. This CDR3 is built from 17 residues. The V gene's germline CDR1 is SGHAT and CDR2 FQNNGV. V was clipped by 6 bases and J by 0 bases; unmatched bases: 7. The DNA for the CDR3 is TGTGCCAGCAGTCCGGGACTAGCGGGAATAAACCAAGAGACCCAGTACTTC. Translated, it gives CASSPGLAGINQETQYF.